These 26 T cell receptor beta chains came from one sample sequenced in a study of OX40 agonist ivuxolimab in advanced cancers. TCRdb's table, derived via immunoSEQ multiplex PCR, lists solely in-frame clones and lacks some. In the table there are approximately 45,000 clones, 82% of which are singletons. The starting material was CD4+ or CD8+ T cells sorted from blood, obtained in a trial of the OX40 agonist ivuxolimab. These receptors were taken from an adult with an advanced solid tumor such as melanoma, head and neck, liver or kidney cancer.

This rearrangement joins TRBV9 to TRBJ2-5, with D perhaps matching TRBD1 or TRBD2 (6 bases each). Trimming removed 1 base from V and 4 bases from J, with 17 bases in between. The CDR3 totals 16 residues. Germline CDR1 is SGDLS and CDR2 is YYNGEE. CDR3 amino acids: CASSVKGGDVGETQYF. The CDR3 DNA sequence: TGTGCCAGCAGCGTAAAGGGGGGCGATGTTGGAGAGACCCAGTACTTC.

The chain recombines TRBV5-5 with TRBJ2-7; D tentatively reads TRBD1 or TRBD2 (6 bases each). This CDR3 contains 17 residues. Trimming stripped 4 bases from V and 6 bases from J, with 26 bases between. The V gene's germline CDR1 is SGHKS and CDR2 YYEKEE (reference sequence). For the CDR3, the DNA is TGTGCCAGCAGCACCCTCTGGGGGGCGGGCCGGTCGGCCGAGCAGTACTTC. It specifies CASSTLWGAGRSAEQYF.

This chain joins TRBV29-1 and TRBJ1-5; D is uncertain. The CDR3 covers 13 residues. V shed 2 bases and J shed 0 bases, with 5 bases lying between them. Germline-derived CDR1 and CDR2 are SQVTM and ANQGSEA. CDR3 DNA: TGCAGCGTTGAAACGGCTAGCAATCAGCCCCAGCATTTT. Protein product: CSVETASNQPQHF.

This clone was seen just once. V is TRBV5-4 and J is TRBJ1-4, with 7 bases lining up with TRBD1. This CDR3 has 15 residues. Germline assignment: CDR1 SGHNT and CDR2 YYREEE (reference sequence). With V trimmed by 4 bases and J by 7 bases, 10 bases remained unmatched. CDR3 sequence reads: CASSRSGTAIEKLFF. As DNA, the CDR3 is TGTGCCAGCAGCCGATCCGGGACAGCAATTGAAAAACTGTTTTTT.

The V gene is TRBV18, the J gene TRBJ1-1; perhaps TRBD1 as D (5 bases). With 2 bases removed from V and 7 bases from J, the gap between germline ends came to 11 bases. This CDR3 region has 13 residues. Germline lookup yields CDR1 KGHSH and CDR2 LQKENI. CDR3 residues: CASSPRGIDEAFF. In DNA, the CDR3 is TGTGCCAGCTCACCAAGGGGAATTGATGAAGCTTTCTTT.

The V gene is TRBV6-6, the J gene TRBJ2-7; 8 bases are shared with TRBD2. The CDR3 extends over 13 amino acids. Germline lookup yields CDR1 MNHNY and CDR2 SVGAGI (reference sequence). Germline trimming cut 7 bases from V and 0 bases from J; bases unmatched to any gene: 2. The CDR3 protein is CASKRGSSYEQYF. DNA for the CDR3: TGTGCCAGCAAGCGGGGGAGCTCCTACGAGCAGTACTTC.

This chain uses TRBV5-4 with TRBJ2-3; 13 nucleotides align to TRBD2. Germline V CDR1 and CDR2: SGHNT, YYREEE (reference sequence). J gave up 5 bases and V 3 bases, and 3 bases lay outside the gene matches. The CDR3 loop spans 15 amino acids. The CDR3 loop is CASSSLAGGKDTQYF. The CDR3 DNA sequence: TGTGCCAGCAGCTCACTAGCGGGAGGGAAAGATACGCAGTATTTT. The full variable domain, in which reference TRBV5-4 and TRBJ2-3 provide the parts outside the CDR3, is ETGVTQSPTHLIKTRGQQVTLRCSSQSGHNTVSWYQQALGQGPQFIFQYYREEENGRGNFPPRFSGLQFPNYSSELNVNALELDDSALYLCASSSLAGGKDTQYFGPGTRLTVL.

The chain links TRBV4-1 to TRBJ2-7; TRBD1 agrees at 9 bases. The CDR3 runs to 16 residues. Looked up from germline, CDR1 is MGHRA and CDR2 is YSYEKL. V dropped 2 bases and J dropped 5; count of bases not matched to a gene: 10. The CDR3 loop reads CASSQPRRDRENEQYF. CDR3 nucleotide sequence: TGCGCCAGCAGCCAACCCCGCCGGGACAGGGAGAACGAGCAGTACTTC.

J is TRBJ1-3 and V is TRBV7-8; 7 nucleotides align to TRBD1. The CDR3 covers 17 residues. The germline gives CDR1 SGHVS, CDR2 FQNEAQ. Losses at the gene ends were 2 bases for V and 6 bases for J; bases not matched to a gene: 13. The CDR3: CASSLRVVRGRENTIYF. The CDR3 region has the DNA TGTGCCAGCAGCTTAAGGGTTGTAAGGGGGCGAGAAAACACCATATATTTT.

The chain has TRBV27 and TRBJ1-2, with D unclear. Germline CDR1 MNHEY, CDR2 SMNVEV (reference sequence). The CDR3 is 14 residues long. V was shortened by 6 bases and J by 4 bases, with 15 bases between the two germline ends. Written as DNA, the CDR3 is TGTGCCAGCAGCCCTAGAGGGCGAGGCTATGGCTACACCTTC. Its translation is CASSPRGRGYGYTF.

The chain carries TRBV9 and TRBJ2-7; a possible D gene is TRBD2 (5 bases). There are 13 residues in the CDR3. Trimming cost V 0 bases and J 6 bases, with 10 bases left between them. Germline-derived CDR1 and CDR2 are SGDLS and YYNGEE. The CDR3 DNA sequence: TGTGCCAGCAGCGTAGGTGAGGGTCTCGAGCAGTACTTC. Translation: CASSVGEGLEQYF.

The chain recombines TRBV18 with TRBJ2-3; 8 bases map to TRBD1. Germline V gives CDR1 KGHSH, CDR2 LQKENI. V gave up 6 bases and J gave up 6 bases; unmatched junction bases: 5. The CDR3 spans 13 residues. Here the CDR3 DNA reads TGTGCCAGCTCCCTGCAGGGGGCGGATACGCAGTATTTT. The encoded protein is CASSLQGADTQYF.

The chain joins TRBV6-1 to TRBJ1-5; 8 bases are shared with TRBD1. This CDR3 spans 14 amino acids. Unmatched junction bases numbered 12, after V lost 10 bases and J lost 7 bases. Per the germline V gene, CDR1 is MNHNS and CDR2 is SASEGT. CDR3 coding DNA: TGTGCCACCCGGGGGGCAGGGGGCCAACAGCCCCAGCATTTT. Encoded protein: CATRGAGGQQPQHF.

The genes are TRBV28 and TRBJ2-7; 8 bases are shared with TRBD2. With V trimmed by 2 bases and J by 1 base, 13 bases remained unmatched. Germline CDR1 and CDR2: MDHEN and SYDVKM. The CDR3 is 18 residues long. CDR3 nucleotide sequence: TGTGCCAGCAGTTTACCCCTCTGGCGGGAGGCCCTATCCTACGAGCAGTACTTC. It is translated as CASSLPLWREALSYEQYF.

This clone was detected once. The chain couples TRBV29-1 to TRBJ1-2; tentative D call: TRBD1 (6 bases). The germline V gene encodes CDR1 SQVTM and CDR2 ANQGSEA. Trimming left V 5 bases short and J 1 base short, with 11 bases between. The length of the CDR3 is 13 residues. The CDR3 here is CSVRGGSNYGYTF. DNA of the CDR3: TGCAGCGTTAGGGGGGGCAGTAACTATGGCTACACCTTC.

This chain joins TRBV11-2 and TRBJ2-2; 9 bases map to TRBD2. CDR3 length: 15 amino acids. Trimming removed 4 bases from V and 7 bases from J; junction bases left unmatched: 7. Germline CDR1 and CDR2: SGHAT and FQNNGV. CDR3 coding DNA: TGTGCCAGCAGCTCTCTAGCGGGGAAGGGCGGGGAGCTGTTTTTT. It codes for CASSSLAGKGGELFF.

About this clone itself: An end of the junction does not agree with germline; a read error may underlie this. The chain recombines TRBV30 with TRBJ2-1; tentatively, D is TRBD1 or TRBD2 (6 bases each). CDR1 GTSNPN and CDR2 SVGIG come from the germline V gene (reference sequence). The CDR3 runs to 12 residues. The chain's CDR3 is CAWSDSRERGIF. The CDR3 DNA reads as TGTGCCTGGAGCGACAGTCGGGAGAGGGGGATCTTC.

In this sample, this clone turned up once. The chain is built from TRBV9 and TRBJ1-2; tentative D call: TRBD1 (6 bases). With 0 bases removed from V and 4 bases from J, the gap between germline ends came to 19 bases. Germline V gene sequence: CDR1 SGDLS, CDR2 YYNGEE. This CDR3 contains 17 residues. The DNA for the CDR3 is TGTGCCAGCAGCGTAGGAGCAGGCTCCCGGGGGCTCTATGGCTACACCTTC. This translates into CASSVGAGSRGLYGYTF. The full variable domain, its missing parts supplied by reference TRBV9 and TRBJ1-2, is DSGVTQTPKHLITATGQRVTLRCSPRSGDLSVYWYQQSLDQGLQFLIQYYNGEERAKGNILERFSAQQFPDLHSELNLSSLELGDSALYFCASSVGAGSRGLYGYTFGSGTRLTVV.

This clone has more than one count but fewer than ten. The chain's CDR3 is CASRGAQGYTF. As DNA, the CDR3 is TGTGCCAGCAGGGGGGCCCAGGGCTACACCTTC. The chain carries TRBV28 and TRBJ1-2, with D possibly matching TRBD1 (6 bases). The germline CDR1 and CDR2 sequences are MDHEN and SYDVKM. The CDR3 consists of 11 residues. V gave up 6 bases and J gave up 8 bases, with 10 bases separating them.

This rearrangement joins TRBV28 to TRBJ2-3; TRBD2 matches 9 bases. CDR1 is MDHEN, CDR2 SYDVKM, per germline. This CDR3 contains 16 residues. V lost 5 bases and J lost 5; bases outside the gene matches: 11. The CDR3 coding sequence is TGTGCCAGCAGTACCCATGGCGGGAGGGGACGAGATACGCAGTATTTT. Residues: CASSTHGGRGRDTQYF.

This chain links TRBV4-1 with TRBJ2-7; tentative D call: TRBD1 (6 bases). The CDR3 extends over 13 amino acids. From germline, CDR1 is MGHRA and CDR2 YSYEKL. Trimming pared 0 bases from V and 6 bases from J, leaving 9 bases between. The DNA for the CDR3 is TGCGCCAGCAGCCAAGATATCAGGGGCGAGCAGTACTTC. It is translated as CASSQDIRGEQYF.

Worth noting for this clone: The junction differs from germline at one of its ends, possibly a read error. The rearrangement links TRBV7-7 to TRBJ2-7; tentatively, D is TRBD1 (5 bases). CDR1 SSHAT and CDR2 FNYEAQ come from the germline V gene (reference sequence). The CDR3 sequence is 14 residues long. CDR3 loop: CASSLGRESYEQYF. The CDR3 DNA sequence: TGTGCTAGCAGCCTGGGCAGGGAATCCTACGAGCAGTACTTC. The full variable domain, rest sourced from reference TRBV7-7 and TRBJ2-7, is GAGVSQSPRYKVTKRGQDVTLRCDPISSHATLYWYQQALGQGPEFLTYFNYEAQPDKSGLPSDRFSAERPEGSISTLTIQRTEQRDSAMYRCASSLGRESYEQYFGPGTRLTVT.

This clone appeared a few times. CDR3 sequence: CASSDPGQNTEAFF. The CDR3 DNA follows: TGTGCCAGCAGTGATCCGGGACAGAACACTGAAGCTTTCTTT. This sequence joins TRBV6-1 and TRBJ1-1, with a possible D match to TRBD1 (6 bases). CDR1 is MNHNS, CDR2 SASEGT, per germline. V was pared by 3 bases and J by 1 base, with 9 bases between. The CDR3 extends over 14 amino acids.

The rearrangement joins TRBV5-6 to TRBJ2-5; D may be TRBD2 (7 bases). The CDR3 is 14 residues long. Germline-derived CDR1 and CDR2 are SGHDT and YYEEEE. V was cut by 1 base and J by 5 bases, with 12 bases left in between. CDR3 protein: CASSLPGGAETQYF. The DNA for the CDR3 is TGTGCCAGCAGCTTGCCGGGGGGCGCGGAGACCCAGTACTTC.

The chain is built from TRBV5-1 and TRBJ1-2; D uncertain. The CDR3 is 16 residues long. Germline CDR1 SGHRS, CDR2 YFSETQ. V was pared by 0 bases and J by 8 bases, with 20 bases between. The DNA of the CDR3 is TGCGCCAGCAGCTTGGGCGACCCGGGGTTCACCGGGGGCTACACCTTC. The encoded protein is CASSLGDPGFTGGYTF.

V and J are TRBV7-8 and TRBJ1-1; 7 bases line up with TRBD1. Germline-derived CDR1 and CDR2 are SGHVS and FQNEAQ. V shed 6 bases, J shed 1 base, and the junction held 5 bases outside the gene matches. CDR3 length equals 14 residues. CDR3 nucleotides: TGTGCCAGCAGAAACAGGGGCTCGAACACTGAAGCTTTCTTT. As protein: CASRNRGSNTEAFF.